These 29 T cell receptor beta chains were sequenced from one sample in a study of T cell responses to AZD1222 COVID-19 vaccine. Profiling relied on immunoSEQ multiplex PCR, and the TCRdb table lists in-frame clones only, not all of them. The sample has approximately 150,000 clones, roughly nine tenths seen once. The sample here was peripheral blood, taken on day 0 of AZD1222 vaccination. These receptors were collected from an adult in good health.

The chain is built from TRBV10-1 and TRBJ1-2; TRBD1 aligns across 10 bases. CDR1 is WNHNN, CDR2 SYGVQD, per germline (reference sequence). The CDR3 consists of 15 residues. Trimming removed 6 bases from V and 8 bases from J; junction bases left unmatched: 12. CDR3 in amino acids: CASRDRTGGSLGYTF. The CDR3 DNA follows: TGCGCCAGCAGGGACCGGACAGGGGGAAGCTTGGGCTACACCTTC.

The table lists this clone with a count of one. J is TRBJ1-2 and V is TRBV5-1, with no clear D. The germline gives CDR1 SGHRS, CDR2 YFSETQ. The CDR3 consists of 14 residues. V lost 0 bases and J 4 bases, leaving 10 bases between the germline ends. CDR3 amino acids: CASSLEDGGYGYTF. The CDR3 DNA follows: TGCGCCAGCAGCTTGGAAGACGGCGGCTATGGCTACACCTTC.

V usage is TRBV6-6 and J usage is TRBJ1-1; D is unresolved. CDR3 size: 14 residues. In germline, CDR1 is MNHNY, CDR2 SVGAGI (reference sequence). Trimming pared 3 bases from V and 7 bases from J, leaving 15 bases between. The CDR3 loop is CASSYFPVWVEAFF. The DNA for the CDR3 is TGTGCCAGCAGTTATTTCCCGGTATGGGTTGAAGCTTTCTTT.

CDR3 bases: TGTGCCAGCTCACCACCCCCAGGGGATTATATGAACACTGAAGCTTTCTTT. It codes for CASSPPPGDYMNTEAFF. V gene TRBV18 combines with J gene TRBJ1-1, with a tentative D call TRBD1 (6 bases). CDR3 length: 17 amino acids. V shed 0 bases and J shed 0 bases, with 14 bases lying between them. Per the germline V gene, CDR1 is KGHSH and CDR2 is LQKENI.

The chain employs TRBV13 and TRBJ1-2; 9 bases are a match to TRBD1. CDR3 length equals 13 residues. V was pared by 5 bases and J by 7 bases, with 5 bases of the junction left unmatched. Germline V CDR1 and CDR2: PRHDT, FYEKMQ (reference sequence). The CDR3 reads CASSGQGTRGYTF. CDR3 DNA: TGTGCCAGCAGCGGACAGGGGACTCGTGGCTACACCTTC.

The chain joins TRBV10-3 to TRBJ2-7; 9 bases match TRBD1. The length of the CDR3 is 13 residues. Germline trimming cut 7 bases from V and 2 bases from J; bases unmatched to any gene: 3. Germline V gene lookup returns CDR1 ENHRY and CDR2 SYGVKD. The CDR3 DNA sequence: TGTGCCATCAAGGACAGGGGCGCCTACGAGCAGTACTTC. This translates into CAIKDRGAYEQYF.

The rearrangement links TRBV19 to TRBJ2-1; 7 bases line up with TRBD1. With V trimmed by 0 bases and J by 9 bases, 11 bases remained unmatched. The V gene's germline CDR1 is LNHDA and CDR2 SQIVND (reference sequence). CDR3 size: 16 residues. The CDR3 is CASSIDGRGIHVEQFF. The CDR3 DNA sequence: TGTGCCAGTAGTATAGATGGCAGGGGGATTCATGTTGAGCAGTTCTTC.

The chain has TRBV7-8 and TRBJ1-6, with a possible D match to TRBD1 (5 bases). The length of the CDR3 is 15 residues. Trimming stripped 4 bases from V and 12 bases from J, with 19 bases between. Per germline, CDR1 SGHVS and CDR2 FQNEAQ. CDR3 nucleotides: TGTGCCAGCAGCTCCACGGGGCAGGGAATAGAACCCCTCCACTTT. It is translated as CASSSTGQGIEPLHF.

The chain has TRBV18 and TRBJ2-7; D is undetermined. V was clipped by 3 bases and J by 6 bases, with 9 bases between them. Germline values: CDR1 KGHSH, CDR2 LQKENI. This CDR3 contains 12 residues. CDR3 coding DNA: TGTGCCAGCTCACCCGCCAGGAGCGAGCAGTACTTC. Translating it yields CASSPARSEQYF.

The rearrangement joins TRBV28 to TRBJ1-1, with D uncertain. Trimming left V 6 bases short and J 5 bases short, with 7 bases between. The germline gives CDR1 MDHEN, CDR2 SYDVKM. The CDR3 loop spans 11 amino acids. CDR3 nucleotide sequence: TGTGCCAGCAGGATTCGGACTGAAGCTTTCTTT. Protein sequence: CASRIRTEAFF.

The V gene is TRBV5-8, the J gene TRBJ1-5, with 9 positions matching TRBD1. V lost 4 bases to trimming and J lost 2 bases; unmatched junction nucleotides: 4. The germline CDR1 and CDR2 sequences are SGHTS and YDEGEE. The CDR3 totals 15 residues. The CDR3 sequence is CASSRDRDGNQPQHF. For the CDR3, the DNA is TGTGCCAGCAGCCGGGACAGGGATGGCAATCAGCCCCAGCATTTT. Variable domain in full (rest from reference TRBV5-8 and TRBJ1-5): EAGVTQSPTHLIKTRGQQATLRCSPISGHTSVYWYQQALGLGLQFLLWYDEGEERNRGNFPPRFSGRQFPNYSSELNVNALELEDSALYLCASSRDRDGNQPQHFGDGTRLSIL.

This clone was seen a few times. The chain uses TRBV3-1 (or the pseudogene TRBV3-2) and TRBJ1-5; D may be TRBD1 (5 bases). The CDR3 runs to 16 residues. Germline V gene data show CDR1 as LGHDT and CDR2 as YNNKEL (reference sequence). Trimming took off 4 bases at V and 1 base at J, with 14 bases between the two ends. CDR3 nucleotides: TGTGCCAGCAGCCCTAATGGGGGGTTAAGCAATCAGCCCCAGCATTTT. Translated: CASSPNGGLSNQPQHF.

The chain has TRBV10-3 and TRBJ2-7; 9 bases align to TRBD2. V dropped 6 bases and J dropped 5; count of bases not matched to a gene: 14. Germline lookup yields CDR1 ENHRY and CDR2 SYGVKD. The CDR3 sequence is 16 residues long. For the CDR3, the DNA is TGTGCCATCAGCGGAACTGCTAGCGGGGTTCGCGACGAGCAGTACTTC. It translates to CAISGTASGVRDEQYF.

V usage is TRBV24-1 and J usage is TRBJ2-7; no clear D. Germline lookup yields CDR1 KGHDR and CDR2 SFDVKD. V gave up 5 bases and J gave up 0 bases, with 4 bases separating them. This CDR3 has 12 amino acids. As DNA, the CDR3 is TGTGCCACCAGTGCGGGCTCCTACGAGCAGTACTTC. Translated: CATSAGSYEQYF.

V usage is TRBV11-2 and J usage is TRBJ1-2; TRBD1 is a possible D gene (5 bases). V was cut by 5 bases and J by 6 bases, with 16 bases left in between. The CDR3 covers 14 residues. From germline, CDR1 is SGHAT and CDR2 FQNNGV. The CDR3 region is CASSPIRQFNGYTF. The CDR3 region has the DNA TGTGCCAGCAGCCCGATACGACAGTTTAATGGCTACACCTTC.

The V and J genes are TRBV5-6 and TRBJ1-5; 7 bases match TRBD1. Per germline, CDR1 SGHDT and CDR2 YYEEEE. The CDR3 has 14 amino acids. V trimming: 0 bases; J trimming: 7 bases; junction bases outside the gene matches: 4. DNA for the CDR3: TGTGCCAGCAGCTTGGGCAGGGGGACCCAGCCCCAGCATTTT. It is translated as CASSLGRGTQPQHF.

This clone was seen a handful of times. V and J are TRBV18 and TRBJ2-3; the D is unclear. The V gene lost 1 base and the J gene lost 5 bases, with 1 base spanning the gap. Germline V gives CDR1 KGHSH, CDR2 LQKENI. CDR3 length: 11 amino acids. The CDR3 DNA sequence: TGTGCCAGCTCACCACAAGATACGCAGTATTTT. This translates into CASSPQDTQYF.

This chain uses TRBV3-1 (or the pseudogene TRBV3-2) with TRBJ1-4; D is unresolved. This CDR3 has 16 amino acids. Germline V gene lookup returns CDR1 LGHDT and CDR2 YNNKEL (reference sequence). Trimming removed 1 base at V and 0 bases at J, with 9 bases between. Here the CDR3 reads CASSQGSPATNEKLFF. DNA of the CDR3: TGTGCCAGCAGCCAAGGGTCCCCTGCAACTAATGAAAAACTGTTTTTT.

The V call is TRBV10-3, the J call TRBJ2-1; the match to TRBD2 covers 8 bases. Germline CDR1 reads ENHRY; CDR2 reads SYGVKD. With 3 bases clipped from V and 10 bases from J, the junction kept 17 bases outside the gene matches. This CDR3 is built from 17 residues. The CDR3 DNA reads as TGTGCCATCAGTGACTTGTCAGCGGGGGCTCTGTTGGGAGAGCAGTTCTTC. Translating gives CAISDLSAGALLGEQFF.

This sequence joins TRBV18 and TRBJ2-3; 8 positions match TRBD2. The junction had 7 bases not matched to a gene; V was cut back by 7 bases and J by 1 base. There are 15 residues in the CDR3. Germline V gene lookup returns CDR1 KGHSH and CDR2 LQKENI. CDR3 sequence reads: CASYFSGTGTDTQYF. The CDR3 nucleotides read TGTGCCAGCTACTTTAGCGGGACCGGCACAGATACGCAGTATTTT.

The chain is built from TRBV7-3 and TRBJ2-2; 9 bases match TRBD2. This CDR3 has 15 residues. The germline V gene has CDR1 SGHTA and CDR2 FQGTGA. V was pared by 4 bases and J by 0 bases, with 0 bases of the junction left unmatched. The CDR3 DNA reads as TGTGCCAGCAGCTCTAGCGGGGCGAACACCGGGGAGCTGTTTTTT. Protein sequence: CASSSSGANTGELFF. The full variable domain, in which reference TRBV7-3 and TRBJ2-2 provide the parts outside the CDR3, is GAGVSQTPSNKVTEKGKYVELRCDPISGHTALYWYRQSLGQGPEFLIYFQGTGAADDSGLPNDRFFAVRPEGSVSTLKIQRTERGDSAVYLCASSSSGANTGELFFGEGSRLTVL.

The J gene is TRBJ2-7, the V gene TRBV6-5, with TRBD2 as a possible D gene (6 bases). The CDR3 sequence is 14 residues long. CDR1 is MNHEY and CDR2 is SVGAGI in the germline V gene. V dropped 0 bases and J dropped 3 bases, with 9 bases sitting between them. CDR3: CASSYSGTLYEQYF. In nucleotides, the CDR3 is TGTGCCAGCAGTTACTCAGGGACTCTCTACGAGCAGTACTTC.

CDR3 sequence reads: CASSQESGGAFF. As DNA, the CDR3 is TGTGCCAGCAGCCAAGAATCAGGGGGGGCTTTCTTT. J is TRBJ1-1 and V is TRBV14; 7 bases agree with TRBD1. This CDR3 has 12 residues. V lost 0 bases to trimming and J lost 11 bases; unmatched junction nucleotides: 3. Germline V gene data show CDR1 as SGHDN and CDR2 as FVKESK.

The CDR3 DNA reads as TGCGCCAGCAGCCAAGATGGAGGGGGTAAACGCGGCTACACCTTC. As protein: CASSQDGGGKRGYTF. The gene calls are TRBV4-3 and TRBJ1-2; TRBD1 is a possible D gene (6 bases). The CDR3 is 15 residues long. CDR1 is LGHNA, CDR2 YSLEER, per germline. Trimming left V 0 bases short and J 8 bases short, with 16 bases between.

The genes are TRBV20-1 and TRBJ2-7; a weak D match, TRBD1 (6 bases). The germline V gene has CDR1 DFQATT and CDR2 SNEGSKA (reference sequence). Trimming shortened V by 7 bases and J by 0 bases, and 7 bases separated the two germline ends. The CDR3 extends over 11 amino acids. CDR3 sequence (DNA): TGCAGTGTGACAGGCTCCTACGAGCAGTACTTC. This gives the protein CSVTGSYEQYF.

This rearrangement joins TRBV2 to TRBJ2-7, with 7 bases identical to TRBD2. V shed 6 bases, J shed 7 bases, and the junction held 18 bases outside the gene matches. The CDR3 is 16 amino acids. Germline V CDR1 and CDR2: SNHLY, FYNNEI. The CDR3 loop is CASRGRRASGPGEQYF. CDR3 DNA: TGTGCCAGCAGGGGCCGACGGGCTAGCGGACCGGGGGAGCAGTACTTC.

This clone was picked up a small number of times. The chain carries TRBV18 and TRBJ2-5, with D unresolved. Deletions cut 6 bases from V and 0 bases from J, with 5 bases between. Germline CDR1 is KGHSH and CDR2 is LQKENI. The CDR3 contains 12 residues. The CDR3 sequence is CASSRNQETQYF. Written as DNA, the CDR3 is TGTGCCAGCTCCCGGAACCAAGAGACCCAGTACTTC.

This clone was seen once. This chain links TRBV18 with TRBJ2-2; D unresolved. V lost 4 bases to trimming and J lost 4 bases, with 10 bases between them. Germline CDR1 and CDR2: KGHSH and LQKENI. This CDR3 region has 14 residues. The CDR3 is CASSLEPGTGELFF. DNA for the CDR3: TGTGCCAGCTCACTCGAACCCGGCACCGGGGAGCTGTTTTTT.

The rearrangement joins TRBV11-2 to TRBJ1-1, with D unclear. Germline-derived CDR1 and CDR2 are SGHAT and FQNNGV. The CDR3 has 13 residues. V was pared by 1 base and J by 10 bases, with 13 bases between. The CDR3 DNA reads TGTGCCAGCAGCTTAGGCCCCGGGCATTCAGCTTTCTTT. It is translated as CASSLGPGHSAFF.